These T cell receptor beta chains were read from a single sample in a study of human T cells and chemical hapten exposure. In TCRdb, the RACE reads were re-called with MiXCR into one record per CDR3 protein. The sample consists of around 120,000 distinct CDR3 sequences, roughly 12% of them appearing once. The sequenced sample was whole blood, obtained in connection with sensitization to the hapten diphenylcyclopropenone (DPC). All receptors derive from a woman between 18 and 30 years old with alopecia areata. Some clones in this sample may be carry-over from other donors' samples. CDR3s include the opening cysteine and the closing phenylalanine or tryptophan. A D gene is named only where the DNA matches it firmly. Only some rows state a clone size, as once, few, many or a class for expanded clones.

cdr3_aa	cdr3_nt	j_call	clone_size	d_call	v_call
CAISDMASTGGYTF	TGTGCCATCAGTGATATGGCCTCAACGGGCGGCTACACCTTC	TRBJ1-2	.	.	TRBV10-3
CASSPPAGASYEQYF	TGTGCCAGCAGTCCCCCAGCGGGGGCCTCCTACGAGCAGTACTTC	TRBJ2-7	.	TRBD2	TRBV6-2/TRBV6-3
CASSQGSTGELFF	TGTGCCAGCAGCCAAGGGAGCACCGGGGAGCTGTTTTTT	TRBJ2-2	few	.	TRBV7-6
CASSERDRPYEQYF	TGTGCCAGCAGCGAGAGAGACAGGCCCTACGAGCAGTACTTC	TRBJ2-7	.	.	TRBV9
CASSEAQGLAGTFTDTQYF	TGTGCCAGCAGTGAAGCGCAGGGACTAGCGGGGACCTTCACAGATACGCAGTATTTT	TRBJ2-3	.	TRBD2	TRBV2
CASSAQGGGINEQFF	TGTGCCAGCAGTGCCCAGGGGGGCGGGATCAATGAGCAGTTCTTC	TRBJ2-1	few	.	TRBV6-2/TRBV6-3
CSVVRFKYKGRDEAFF	TGCAGCGTTGTGCGGTTCAAATATAAAGGCAGGGATGAAGCTTTCTTT	TRBJ1-1	.	.	TRBV29-1
CASSLGVRTEAFF	TGTGCCAGCAGCTTGGGGGTTAGGACTGAAGCTTTCTTT	TRBJ1-1	many	.	TRBV5-4
CSAGRGIQNTGELFF	TGCAGTGCCGGGCGGGGGATCCAGAACACCGGGGAGCTGTTTTTT	TRBJ2-2	.	TRBD2	TRBV20-1
CASSLYGNEQFF	TGTGCCAGCAGCTTATACGGAAATGAGCAGTTCTTC	TRBJ2-1	many	.	TRBV11-2
CASSQYGTGELFF	TGTGCCAGCAGCCAATATGGGACCGGGGAGCTGTTTTTT	TRBJ2-2	many	.	TRBV3-1
CASSRTGDGYTF	TGTGCCAGCTCTAGGACAGGGGATGGCTACACCTTC	TRBJ1-2	few	TRBD1	TRBV18
CASSPIPGSSGYGYTF	TGTGCCAGCTCACCAATCCCAGGTTCATCTGGCTATGGCTACACCTTC	TRBJ1-2	.	.	TRBV18
CASSLAFGEQFF	TGTGCCAGCAGCTTAGCTTTTGGTGAGCAGTTCTTC	TRBJ2-1	.	.	TRBV7-9
CASSLRGTANEQYF	TGTGCCAGCAGTTTACGAGGGACAGCGAACGAGCAGTACTTC	TRBJ2-7	.	TRBD1	TRBV12-3/TRBV12-4
CASRPPRLVQFF	TGTGCCAGCAGACCCCCCCGACTAGTGCAGTTCTTC	TRBJ2-1	few	.	TRBV7-3
CASSTGPGNTIYF	TGTGCCAGCAGCACGGGACCGGGAAACACCATATATTTT	TRBJ1-3	many	.	TRBV7-2
CASSQDLGRDRQRGEAFF	TGCGCCAGCAGCCAAGATCTAGGTAGGGACAGACAGCGCGGTGAAGCTTTCTTT	TRBJ1-1	few	TRBD1	TRBV4-3
CASSVASQIRGDEQFF	TGTGCCAGCAGCGTAGCTTCACAAATTCGGGGCGATGAGCAGTTCTTC	TRBJ2-1	.	.	TRBV9
CSVEEGVNTEAFF	TGCAGCGTTGAGGAAGGCGTTAACACTGAAGCTTTCTTT	TRBJ1-1	.	.	TRBV29-1
CSVVDRGRPYEQYF	TGCAGCGTCGTCGACAGGGGTCGACCCTACGAGCAGTACTTC	TRBJ2-7	few	TRBD1	TRBV29-1
CATSDLVSGALNTGELFF	TGTGCCACCAGTGATTTGGTTAGCGGGGCCTTGAACACCGGGGAGCTGTTTTTT	TRBJ2-2	many	TRBD2	TRBV24-1
CASSYSGSHSGNTIYF	TGTGCCAGCAGTTATTCAGGATCTCACTCTGGAAACACCATATATTTT	TRBJ1-3	.	.	TRBV6-5
CASERGQETQYF	TGTGCCAGCGAAAGGGGCCAAGAGACCCAGTACTTC	TRBJ2-5	.	.	TRBV21-1
CASSLEQGEKLFF	TGTGCCAGCAGTTTAGAACAGGGAGAAAAACTGTTTTTT	TRBJ1-4	many	.	TRBV12-3/TRBV12-4
CASSLAGQGRGYEQYF	TGTGCCAGCAGCTTGGCTGGACAGGGCAGGGGCTACGAGCAGTACTTC	TRBJ2-7	.	TRBD1	TRBV7-8
CASSPDRGEYNSPLHF	TGCGCCAGCAGTCCCGACAGGGGAGAATATAATTCACCCCTCCACTTT	TRBJ1-6	.	TRBD1	TRBV10-1